These 21 T cell receptor beta chains share one sample of origin, sequenced in a study of T cell responses to AZD1222 COVID-19 vaccine. The method was immunoSEQ multiplex PCR; TCRdb's version includes in-frame clones alone and lacks a portion of them. Of 130,000 to 150,000 clones in the sample, under 95% were seen once. The sample in question was peripheral blood, obtained on day 0 of AZD1222 vaccination. These receptors were taken from an adult in good health.

The chain couples TRBV5-1 to TRBJ2-1; 8 positions agree with TRBD1. Trimming took 4 bases from V and 8 from J; bases not matched to a gene: 5. Germline CDR1 reads SGHRS; CDR2 reads YFSETQ. The CDR3 length is 13 residues. CDR3: CASSLGQGYEQFF. For the CDR3, the DNA is TGCGCCAGCAGCCTCGGACAGGGTTATGAGCAGTTCTTC. The whole variable domain, remainder taken from reference TRBV5-1 and TRBJ2-1, is KAGVTQTPRYLIKTRGQQVTLSCSPISGHRSVSWYQQTPGQGLQFLFEYFSETQRNKGNFPGRFSGRQFSNSRSEMNVSTLELGDSALYLCASSLGQGYEQFFGPGTRLTVL.

This clone was observed once. The J gene is TRBJ2-5, the V gene TRBV10-2, with 11 bases identical to TRBD2. Germline assignment: CDR1 WSHSY and CDR2 SAAADI. The CDR3 length is 17 residues. V gave up 3 bases and J gave up 5 bases; unmatched junction bases: 11. This CDR3 reads CASSDWVAGGPGETQYF. In nucleotides, the CDR3 is TGCGCCAGCAGTGATTGGGTAGCGGGAGGGCCGGGGGAGACCCAGTACTTC.

This chain links TRBV11-2 with TRBJ2-1, with a weak D call TRBD2 (6 bases). V gave up 0 bases and J gave up 11 bases, with 14 bases separating them. Germline CDR1 SGHAT, CDR2 FQNNGV. CDR3 size: 14 residues. The CDR3 spells CASSLEGGELKQFF. The CDR3, as DNA: TGTGCCAGCAGCTTAGAGGGGGGAGAGCTAAAGCAGTTCTTC.

V and J are TRBV21-1 and TRBJ2-7; the D call of TRBD1 is as the table states it, not checked on the DNA. TRBV21-1 is a pseudogene locus. The CDR3 consists of 15 residues. The CDR3 DNA reads as TGTGCCAGCAGCAAAAACAGGACAGGGCCCTACGAGCAGTACTTC. Protein: CASSKNRTGPYEQYF.

The chain employs TRBV7-9 and TRBJ2-5, with D perhaps matching TRBD1 or TRBD2 (6 bases each). The CDR3 runs 15 residues. Trimming removed 5 bases at V and 4 bases at J, with 17 bases between. The germline CDR1 and CDR2 sequences are SEHNR and FQNEAQ (reference sequence). The CDR3 nucleotides are TGTGCCAGCAGCCGAAAGGAGGGGGTTGGAGAGACCCAGTACTTC. Protein: CASSRKEGVGETQYF.

The chain couples TRBV5-8 to TRBJ1-2, with 8 bases that match TRBD1. Germline V gene lookup returns CDR1 SGHTS and CDR2 YDEGEE. The CDR3 loop spans 14 amino acids. J gave up 5 bases and V 3 bases, and 6 bases lay outside the gene matches. In DNA, the CDR3 is TGTGCCAGCAGCTCCGACAGGGGCTCGTATGGCTACACCTTC. It encodes CASSSDRGSYGYTF. The variable domain in full, completed from reference TRBV5-8 and TRBJ1-2, reads EAGVTQSPTHLIKTRGQQATLRCSPISGHTSVYWYQQALGLGLQFLLWYDEGEERNRGNFPPRFSGRQFPNYSSELNVNALELEDSALYLCASSSDRGSYGYTFGSGTRLTVV.

The chain recombines TRBV28 with TRBJ2-7, with D possibly TRBD1 on 6 matching bases. The CDR3 length is 15 residues. V lost 5 bases and J 7 bases, leaving 21 bases between the germline ends. Per the germline V gene, CDR1 is MDHEN and CDR2 is SYDVKM. The DNA for the CDR3 is TGTGCCAGCAGTCTCCCCTGGGGCACAGGGAAGGAGCAGTACTTC. Translating it yields CASSLPWGTGKEQYF. Full variable domain (remainder filled in from reference TRBV28 and TRBJ2-7): DVKVTQSSRYLVKRTGEKVFLECVQDMDHENMFWYRQDPGLGLRLIYFSYDVKMKEKGDIPEGYSVSREKKERFSLILESASTNQTSMYLCASSLPWGTGKEQYFGPGTRLTVT.

The rearrangement links TRBV7-2 to TRBJ2-1, with D perhaps matching TRBD2 (5 bases). This CDR3 has 15 residues. Germline V gene data show CDR1 as SGHTA and CDR2 as FQGNSA. The V end was cut by 5 bases, the J end by 1 base, with 12 bases between. In nucleotides, the CDR3 is TGTGCCAGCAGCCTAGGCAGCGGTTCCTACAATGAGCAGTTCTTC. Protein product: CASSLGSGSYNEQFF.

The gene calls are TRBV2 and TRBJ1-1; maybe TRBD1 (5 bases). Germline values: CDR1 SNHLY, CDR2 FYNNEI. This CDR3 is built from 13 residues. Between the trimmed V and J ends, which lost 6 bases and 1 base, there was a span of 9 bases. As DNA, the CDR3 is TGTGCCAGCAGCCCGACAGAGAACACTGAAGCTTTCTTT. It is translated as CASSPTENTEAFF.

The chain recombines TRBV6-5 with TRBJ2-5; no reliable D call. From germline, CDR1 is MNHEY and CDR2 SVGAGI. V was cut by 6 bases and J by 1 base, with 6 bases left in between. The length of the CDR3 is 12 residues. The CDR3 region is CASRSLQETQYF. CDR3 nucleotides: TGTGCCAGCAGGTCACTCCAAGAGACCCAGTACTTC.

This clone is categorized as medium-sized. The same CDR3 also results from other DNA sequences found in this sample. CDR3 sequence: CASSRGQAREKLFF. The CDR3 bases are TGTGCCAGCAGTAGAGGACAGGCTCGGGAAAAACTGTTTTTT. The chain links TRBV28 to TRBJ1-4; 7 nucleotides align to TRBD1. The V gene end was trimmed by 5 bases and the J gene end by 8 bases; junction bases not matched to a gene: 8. CDR3 size: 14 residues. From germline, CDR1 is MDHEN and CDR2 SYDVKM.

This clone was detected only once. The chain couples TRBV6-6 to TRBJ1-5; no clear D. V dropped 6 bases and J dropped 10 bases, with 16 bases sitting between them. Germline values: CDR1 MNHNY, CDR2 SVGAGI (reference sequence). CDR3 length: 13 amino acids. The DNA of the CDR3 is TGTGCCAGCAGGGACTCCCGGCCGATTCCCCAGCATTTT. Translation: CASRDSRPIPQHF.

The chain links TRBV25-1 to TRBJ1-3; the D gene is possibly TRBD1 (5 bases). CDR3 length equals 17 residues. Trimming removed 3 bases at V and 0 bases at J, with 15 bases between. Germline values: CDR1 MGHDK, CDR2 SYGVNS. The CDR3 is CASSDRGGRSSGNTIYF. CDR3 bases: TGTGCCAGCAGTGATCGGGGGGGACGCAGCTCTGGAAACACCATATATTTT. Supplemented by reference TRBV25-1 and TRBJ1-3, the full variable domain reads EADIYQTPRYLVIGTGKKITLECSQTMGHDKMYWYQQDPGMELHLIHYSYGVNSTEKGDLSSESTVSRIRTEHFPLTLESARPSHTSQYLCASSDRGGRSSGNTIYFGEGSWLTVV.

The rearrangement joins TRBV6-2 or TRBV6-3 to TRBJ1-1; possible D gene TRBD1, 5 bases. There are 18 residues in the CDR3. Trimming took off 1 base at V and 2 bases at J, with 20 bases between the two ends. In germline, CDR1 is MNHEY, CDR2 SVGEGT. The CDR3 nucleotides read TGTGCCAGCAGTTACTATGGGGGATCATCGACCCTTAACACTGAAGCTTTCTTT. Its protein is CASSYYGGSSTLNTEAFF.

This chain links TRBV25-1 with TRBJ2-7; D gene ambiguous. The CDR3 runs to 13 residues. V was trimmed by 3 bases and J by 12 bases, leaving 18 bases between them. Germline V lookup: CDR1 MGHDK, CDR2 SYGVNS. CDR3 DNA sequence: TGTGCCAGCAGTGACCTTAGCAGTACCCGCCTGTACTTC. Its translation: CASSDLSSTRLYF.

The chain is built from TRBV5-5 and TRBJ2-7; TRBD2 is a possible D gene (6 bases). Trimming took 4 bases from V and 6 from J, leaving 14 bases between them. Germline V lookup: CDR1 SGHKS, CDR2 YYEKEE (reference sequence). The CDR3 has 13 residues. The CDR3 loop reads CASSNGGLSEQYF. In DNA, the CDR3 is TGTGCCAGCAGCAATGGAGGGCTAAGCGAGCAGTACTTC.

The chain links TRBV3-1 (or the pseudogene TRBV3-2) to TRBJ2-7, with 8 bases identical to TRBD1. V lost 6 bases and J lost 4; bases outside the gene matches: 8. The CDR3 spans 14 residues. The germline V gene has CDR1 LGHDT and CDR2 YNNKEL (reference sequence). CDR3 sequence: CASRLGQGSYEQYF. CDR3 sequence (DNA): TGTGCCAGCAGACTAGGACAGGGATCATACGAGCAGTACTTC.

In DNA form, the CDR3 reads TGTGCCAGCAGCTGGTTTACACCGAACACTGAAGCTTTCTTT. It encodes CASSWFTPNTEAFF. V is TRBV5-6 and J is TRBJ1-1; D remains unclear. Trimming took 3 bases from V and 1 from J, leaving 10 bases between them. Germline V gene data show CDR1 as SGHDT and CDR2 as YYEEEE. CDR3 length: 14 residues.

V is TRBV7-2 and J is TRBJ1-2, with a tentative D call TRBD1 (6 bases). The CDR3 length is 13 residues. Germline-derived CDR1 and CDR2 are SGHTA and FQGNSA. Trimming left V 5 bases short and J 2 bases short, with 9 bases between. CDR3 region: CASSGQLNYGYTF. DNA for the CDR3: TGTGCCAGCAGCGGACAGCTAAACTATGGCTACACCTTC.

The chain has TRBV10-2 and TRBJ2-7, with 11 bases lining up with TRBD2. This CDR3 contains 16 residues. Germline CDR1 reads WSHSY; CDR2 reads SAAADI. V dropped 1 base and J dropped 3; count of bases not matched to a gene: 5. The CDR3, as DNA: TGCGCCAGCAGTGAGTGGACTAGCGGGCTCGACTACGAGCAGTACTTC. Translated: CASSEWTSGLDYEQYF.

In its sample, this clone was seen once. The junction departs from the called germline gene at one end, perhaps through a read error. The rearrangement joins TRBV28 to TRBJ2-4, with D tentatively TRBD1 or TRBD2 (5 bases each). The CDR3 is 10 amino acids. Germline CDR1 MDHEN, CDR2 SYDVKM. The CDR3 loop reads CASSLLGRHF. In DNA form, the CDR3 reads TGTGCCAGCAGTTTACTGGGACGGCACTTC. The variable domain in full, completed from reference TRBV28 and TRBJ2-4, reads DVKVTQSSRYLVKRTGEKVFLECVQDMDHENMFWYRQDPGLGLRLIYFSYDVKMKEKGDIPEGYSVSREKKERFSLILESASTNQTSMYLCASSLLGRHFGAGTRLSVL.